A single sample gave rise to the 13 T cell receptor beta chains below, sequenced in a study of T cells in narcolepsy. Some clones are missing from TCRdb's copy, which holds only in-frame ones; the method was immunoSEQ multiplex PCR. The sample records 20,000 to 25,000 clones, 92% being singletons. Sequencing was done on a sample of CD45RA- memory CD4+ T cells from PBMCs. These receptors came from a human donor with narcolepsy.

This chain links TRBV7-6 with TRBJ2-3; no reliable D call. Germline-derived CDR1 and CDR2 are SGHVS and FNYEAQ. The CDR3 length is 13 residues. Trimming pared 8 bases from V and 4 bases from J, leaving 13 bases between. The CDR3: CASFNADSDTQYF. The CDR3 DNA follows: TGTGCCAGCTTTAACGCAGACTCAGATACGCAGTATTTT.

The rearrangement links TRBV6-5 to TRBJ2-1; TRBD2 matches 14 bases. The CDR3 sequence is 15 residues long. Losses at the gene ends were 7 bases for V and 8 bases for J; bases not matched to a gene: 7. CDR1 is MNHEY and CDR2 is SVGAGI in the germline V gene. The CDR3 nucleotides read TGTGCCAGCAACCCCGGGACTAGCGGGAGAGATGAGCAGTTCTTC. It codes for CASNPGTSGRDEQFF.

The chain combines TRBV5-4 with TRBJ2-1; D is perhaps TRBD1 or TRBD2 (5 bases each). V dropped 4 bases and J dropped 1 base, with 12 bases sitting between them. The CDR3 sequence is 15 residues long. The germline V gene encodes CDR1 SGHNT and CDR2 YYREEE (reference sequence). CDR3 sequence (DNA): TGTGCCAGCAGCACCAAGGGACGGTCCTACAATGAGCAGTTCTTC. As protein: CASSTKGRSYNEQFF.

The chain joins TRBV7-9 to TRBJ2-5, with a tentative D call TRBD1 (5 bases). The assigned J gene may be wrong: the sequence end matches TRBJ2-7 better. The V gene's germline CDR1 is SEHNR and CDR2 FQNEAQ (reference sequence). This CDR3 spans 13 amino acids. The CDR3: CASSSRTRTEQYF. The CDR3 coding sequence is TGTGCCAGCAGCTCTAGGACACGGACCGAGCAGTACTTC.

The chain joins TRBV5-6 to TRBJ2-1; D is uncertain. V lost 2 bases, J lost 10 bases, and 16 bases lay in between. This CDR3 has 14 amino acids. From germline, CDR1 is SGHDT and CDR2 YYEEEE. This chain's CDR3 is CASSFGRVGGEQFF. For the CDR3, the DNA is TGTGCCAGCAGCTTTGGTAGAGTGGGTGGGGAGCAGTTCTTC.

The chain recombines TRBV6-1 with TRBJ1-1, with D uncertain. Germline V CDR1 and CDR2: MNHNS, SASEGT. V lost 11 bases, J lost 4 bases, and 17 bases lay in between. This CDR3 contains 13 residues. The CDR3 is CASWPWAGTEAFF. CDR3 DNA: TGTGCCTCCTGGCCCTGGGCGGGCACTGAAGCTTTCTTT.

The chain uses TRBV11-2 and TRBJ1-4; tentative D call: TRBD1 (5 bases). The V end was cut by 5 bases, the J end by 5 bases, with 12 bases between. Germline V gives CDR1 SGHAT, CDR2 FQNNGV. The CDR3 is 14 residues long. This CDR3 reads CASSPQGKNEKLFF. For the CDR3, the DNA is TGTGCCAGCAGCCCCCAGGGTAAAAATGAAAAACTGTTTTTT.

The V gene is TRBV6-5, the J gene TRBJ2-5, with 7 bases matching TRBD1. The end of the DNA aligns better with TRBJ2-7, so the J call may be wrong. From germline, CDR1 is MNHEY and CDR2 SVGAGI. This CDR3 comprises 14 residues. CDR3 residues: CASSPGTGVYEQYF. DNA for the CDR3: TGTGCCAGCAGCCCAGGTACAGGGGTCTACGAGCAGTACTTC.

This chain uses TRBV19 with TRBJ1-5; D possibly corresponds to TRBD1 (5 bases). CDR3 length equals 16 residues. The ends were cut back, 5 bases at V and 3 bases at J, with 17 bases in the middle. Per germline, CDR1 LNHDA and CDR2 SQIVND (reference sequence). The CDR3 loop reads CASSSLSRGPNQPQHF. The CDR3 DNA follows: TGTGCCAGTAGTTCCCTTTCGAGGGGACCCAATCAGCCCCAGCATTTT.

V usage is TRBV7-2 and J usage is TRBJ2-5; 7 bases align to TRBD2. Germline V gives CDR1 SGHTA, CDR2 FQGNSA. The ends lost 1 base at V and 5 bases at J; junction bases unmatched: 13. This CDR3 has 17 residues. The CDR3 protein is CASSLGLGGRAEETQYF. CDR3 nucleotide sequence: TGTGCCAGCAGCTTAGGCCTGGGTGGGAGGGCCGAGGAGACCCAGTACTTC.

J is TRBJ2-1 and V is TRBV27; D unresolved. Germline CDR1 reads MNHEY; CDR2 reads SMNVEV (reference sequence). There are 15 residues in the CDR3. V lost 3 bases to trimming and J lost 9 bases, with 18 bases between them. The CDR3 loop is CASSLGSTQGSEQFF. CDR3 in DNA: TGTGCCAGCAGTTTGGGCAGTACGCAAGGAAGTGAGCAGTTCTTC.

V usage is TRBV11-3 and J usage is TRBJ2-3; D not certain. Germline CDR1 and CDR2: SGHNT and YENEEA. This CDR3 has 13 residues. V was cut by 1 base and J by 5 bases, with 7 bases left in between. The CDR3 bases are TGTGCCAGCAGCTTAGTCGTGCAAGATACGCAGTATTTT. Its translation: CASSLVVQDTQYF.

The chain is built from TRBV15 and TRBJ1-2; 7 bases are a match to TRBD1. This CDR3 contains 16 residues. J was trimmed by 6 bases and V by 4 bases; bases with no gene match: 14. In germline, CDR1 is LNHNV, CDR2 YYDKDF (reference sequence). The CDR3 bases are TGTGCCACCAGCAACGGACGAACAGGTACAGGGGATGGCTACACCTTC. Amino acids: CATSNGRTGTGDGYTF.